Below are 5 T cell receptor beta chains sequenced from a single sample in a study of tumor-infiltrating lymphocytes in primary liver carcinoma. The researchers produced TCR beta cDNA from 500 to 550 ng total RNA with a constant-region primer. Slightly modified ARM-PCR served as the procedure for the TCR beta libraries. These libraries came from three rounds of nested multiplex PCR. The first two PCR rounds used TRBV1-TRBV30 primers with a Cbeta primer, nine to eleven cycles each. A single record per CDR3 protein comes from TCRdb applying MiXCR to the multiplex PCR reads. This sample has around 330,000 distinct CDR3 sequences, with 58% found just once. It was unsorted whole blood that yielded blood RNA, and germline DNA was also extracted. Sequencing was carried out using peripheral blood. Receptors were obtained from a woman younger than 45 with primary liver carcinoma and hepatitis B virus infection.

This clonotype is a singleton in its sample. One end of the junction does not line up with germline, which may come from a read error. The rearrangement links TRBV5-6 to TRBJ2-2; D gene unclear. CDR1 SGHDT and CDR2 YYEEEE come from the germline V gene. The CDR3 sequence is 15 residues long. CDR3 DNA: TGTGCGAGCAGCTCGCGGTTCTCTAACACCGGGGAGCTGTTTTTT. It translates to CASSSRFSNTGELFF.

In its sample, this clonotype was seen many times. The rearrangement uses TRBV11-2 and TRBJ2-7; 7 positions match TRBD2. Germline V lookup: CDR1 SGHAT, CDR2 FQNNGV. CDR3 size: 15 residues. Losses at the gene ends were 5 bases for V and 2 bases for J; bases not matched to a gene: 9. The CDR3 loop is CASSRGEGSTYEQYF. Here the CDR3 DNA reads TGTGCCAGCAGCCGGGGGGAGGGATCAACCTACGAGCAGTACTTC.

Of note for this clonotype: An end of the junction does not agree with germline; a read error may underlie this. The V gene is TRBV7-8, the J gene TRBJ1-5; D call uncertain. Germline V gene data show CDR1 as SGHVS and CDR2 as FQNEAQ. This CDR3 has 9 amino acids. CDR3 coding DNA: TGTGCCGACGATCAGTCCCAGCATTTT. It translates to CADDQSQHF.

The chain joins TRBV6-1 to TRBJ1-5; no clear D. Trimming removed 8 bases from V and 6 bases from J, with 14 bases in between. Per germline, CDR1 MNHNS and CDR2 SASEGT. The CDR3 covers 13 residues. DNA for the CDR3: TGTGCCAGCCGGGGTTCGGTGACTCAGCCCCAGCATTTT. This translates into CASRGSVTQPQHF.

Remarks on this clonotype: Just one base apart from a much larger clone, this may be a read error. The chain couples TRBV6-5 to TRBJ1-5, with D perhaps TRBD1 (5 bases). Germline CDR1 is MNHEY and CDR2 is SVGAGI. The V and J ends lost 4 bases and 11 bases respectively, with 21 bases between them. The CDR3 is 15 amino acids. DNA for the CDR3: TGTGCCAGCAGTTCCGGGACGCCGGTAGGGCAGTCCCAGCATTTT. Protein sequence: CASSSGTPVGQSQHF.